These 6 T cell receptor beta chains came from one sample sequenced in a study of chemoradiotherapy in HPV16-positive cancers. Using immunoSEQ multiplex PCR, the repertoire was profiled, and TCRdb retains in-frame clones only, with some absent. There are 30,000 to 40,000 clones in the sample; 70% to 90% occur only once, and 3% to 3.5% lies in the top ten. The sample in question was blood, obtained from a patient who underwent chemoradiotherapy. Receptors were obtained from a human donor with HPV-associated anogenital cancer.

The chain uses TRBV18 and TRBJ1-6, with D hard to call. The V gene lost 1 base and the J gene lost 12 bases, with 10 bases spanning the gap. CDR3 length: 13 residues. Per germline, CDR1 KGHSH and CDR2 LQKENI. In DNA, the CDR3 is TGTGCCAGCTCACCACAGATTTCGGAACCCCTCCACTTT. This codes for CASSPQISEPLHF.

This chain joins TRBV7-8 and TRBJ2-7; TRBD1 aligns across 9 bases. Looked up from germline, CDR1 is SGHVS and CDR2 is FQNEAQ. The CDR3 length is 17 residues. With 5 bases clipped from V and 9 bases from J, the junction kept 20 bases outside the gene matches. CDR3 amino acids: CASSPRDREFEGRWQYF. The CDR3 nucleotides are TGTGCCAGCAGCCCCCGGGACAGGGAGTTCGAAGGGCGTTGGCAGTACTTC. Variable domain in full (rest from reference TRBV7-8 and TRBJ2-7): GAGVSQSPRYKVAKRGQDVALRCDPISGHVSLFWYQQALGQGPEFLTYFQNEAQLDKSGLPSDRFFAERPEGSVSTLKIQRTQQEDSAVYLCASSPRDREFEGRWQYFGPGTRLTVT.

The DNA of the CDR3 is TGTGCCAGCAGCTTAGCGGCGACAGGGGGAATTTATGGCTACACCTTC. This encodes CASSLAATGGIYGYTF. This chain connects TRBV7-2 to TRBJ1-2, with TRBD1 identical over 9 bases. V lost 0 bases, J lost 5 bases, and 7 bases stayed unmatched. Germline V CDR1 and CDR2: SGHTA, FQGNSA. The CDR3 is 16 amino acids.

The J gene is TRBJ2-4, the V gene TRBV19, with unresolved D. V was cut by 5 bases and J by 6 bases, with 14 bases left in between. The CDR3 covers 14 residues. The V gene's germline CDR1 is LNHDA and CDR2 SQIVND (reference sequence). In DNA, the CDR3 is TGTGCCAGTAGTCCCTCGGTGACGGGAAACATTCAGTACTTC. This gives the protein CASSPSVTGNIQYF.

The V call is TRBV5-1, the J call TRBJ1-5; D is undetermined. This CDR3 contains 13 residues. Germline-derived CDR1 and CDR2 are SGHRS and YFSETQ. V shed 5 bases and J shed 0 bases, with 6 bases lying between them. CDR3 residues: CASSSGSNQPQHF. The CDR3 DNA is TGCGCCAGCAGTTCCGGTAGCAATCAGCCCCAGCATTTT. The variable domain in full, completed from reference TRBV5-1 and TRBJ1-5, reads KAGVTQTPRYLIKTRGQQVTLSCSPISGHRSVSWYQQTPGQGLQFLFEYFSETQRNKGNFPGRFSGRQFSNSRSEMNVSTLELGDSALYLCASSSGSNQPQHFGDGTRLSIL.

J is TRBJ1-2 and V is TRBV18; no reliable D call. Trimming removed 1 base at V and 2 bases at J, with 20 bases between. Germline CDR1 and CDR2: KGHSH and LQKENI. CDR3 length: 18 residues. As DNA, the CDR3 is TGTGCCAGCTCACCACTCGGGGAGGGCGCAAGGTCGAACTATGGCTACACCTTC. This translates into CASSPLGEGARSNYGYTF.